These T cell receptor beta chains were read from a single sample in a study of OX40 agonist ivuxolimab in advanced cancers. Assay used: immunoSEQ multiplex PCR; TCRdb lists only in-frame clones, some missing. The table shows some 110,000 clones, with approximately 90% occurring only once. Sequencing was performed on CD4+ or CD8+ T cells sorted from blood, taken in a trial of the OX40 agonist ivuxolimab. The source of these receptors is an adult with an advanced solid tumor such as melanoma, head and neck, liver or kidney cancer. The CDR3 runs from the conserved cysteine through the conserved F or W. D genes are given only for firm matches. The listing skips clone size in some rows; elsewhere it reads once, few, many or a size class.

TRBV7-2	.	TRBJ1-6	.	CASSLWSGRDSPLHF	TGTGCCAGCAGCTTATGGTCAGGAAGGGATTCACCCCTCCACTTT
TRBV18	TRBD1	TRBJ1-2	.	CASSPKGASYGYTF	TGTGCCAGCTCACCGAAGGGGGCGAGCTATGGCTACACCTTC
TRBV5-1	.	TRBJ2-5	.	CASSWGADRSRETQYF	TGCGCCAGCAGCTGGGGGGCGGACAGAAGTCGGGAGACCCAGTACTTC
TRBV18	TRBD2	TRBJ2-7	.	CASSPKGLVTYEQYF	TGTGCCAGCTCACCAAAGGGACTAGTCACCTACGAGCAGTACTTC
TRBV30	TRBD2	TRBJ2-3	.	CAWSASGGADTQYF	TGTGCCTGGAGCGCTAGCGGGGGGGCAGATACGCAGTATTTT
TRBV19	TRBD1	TRBJ1-6	.	CASSMVRGDSPLHF	TGTGCCAGTAGTATGGTCAGGGGGGATTCACCCCTCCACTTT
TRBV7-6	.	TRBJ2-3	.	CASSQRPGPDTQYF	TGTGCCAGCAGCCAGAGACCAGGGCCGGATACGCAGTATTTT
TRBV11-2	TRBD2	TRBJ2-5	.	CASSSERGETQYF	TGTGCCAGCAGCTCCGAGCGGGGGGAGACCCAGTACTTC
TRBV28	TRBD2	TRBJ2-5	.	CASSLAGGRQETQYF	TGTGCCAGCAGTTTAGCGGGGGGACGCCAAGAGACCCAGTACTTC
TRBV28	TRBD1	TRBJ1-2	.	CASSPGTGRNGYTF	TGTGCCAGCAGTCCCGGGACAGGGAGGAATGGCTACACCTTC
TRBV6-1	TRBD1	TRBJ2-5	.	CASSEARTGGRETQYF	TGTGCCAGCAGTGAAGCCCGGACAGGGGGCCGGGAGACCCAGTACTTC
TRBV10-3	.	TRBJ1-2	once	CASSDVGRGYTF	TGTGCCAGTTCGGACGTCGGCCGTGGCTACACCTTC
TRBV18	TRBD2	TRBJ2-7	.	CASSPGLAATYEQYF	TGTGCCAGCTCACCGGGACTAGCGGCCACCTACGAGCAGTACTTC
TRBV28	TRBD1	TRBJ1-2	.	CASSTGARPHGYTF	TGTGCCAGCAGCACAGGGGCCCGCCCGCACGGCTACACCTTC
TRBV7-9	TRBD1	TRBJ2-7	.	CASSTGQGSYEQYF	TGTGCCAGCAGCACCGGACAGGGCTCCTACGAGCAGTACTTC
TRBV19	.	TRBJ1-3	.	CASSIQQGGNTIYF	TGTGCCAGTAGTATTCAACAGGGCGGAAACACCATATATTTT
TRBV6-1	.	TRBJ1-4	.	CASSPGGVGEKLFF	TGTGCCAGCAGCCCGGGTGGCGTTGGGGAAAAACTGTTTTTT
TRBV5-1	.	TRBJ2-3	.	CASSLGGSTDTQYF	TGCGCCAGCAGCTTGGGGGGTAGCACAGATACGCAGTATTTT
TRBV7-9	.	TRBJ2-7	once	CASSSPPGEVEQYF	TGTGCCAGCAGCTCCCCCCCAGGGGAGGTCGAGCAGTACTTC
TRBV12-2	.	TRBJ1-6	once	CASRLVRGVCMYSPLHF	TGTGCAAGTCGCTTAGTCAGGGGGGTTTGTATGTATTCACCCCTCCACTTT
TRBV14	.	TRBJ2-3	.	CASSQEGVIGPGTQYF	TGTGCCAGCAGCCAAGAAGGGGTGATTGGACCGGGTACGCAGTATTTT
TRBV7-2	.	TRBJ2-4	.	CASSFDRNIQYF	TGTGCCAGCAGCTTTGATAGGAACATTCAGTACTTC
TRBV2	TRBD1	TRBJ2-7	.	CASSLGQTSYEQYF	TGTGCCAGCAGTCTGGGACAGACTTCCTACGAGCAGTACTTC
TRBV18	.	TRBJ1-2	.	CASSPIQGTNYGYTF	TGTGCCAGCTCACCGATTCAGGGGACTAACTATGGCTACACCTTC
TRBV11-3	.	TRBJ1-4	.	CASSQDLGPTAEKLFF	TGTGCCAGCAGCCAGGACCTGGGCCCGACAGCGGAGAAACTGTTTTTT